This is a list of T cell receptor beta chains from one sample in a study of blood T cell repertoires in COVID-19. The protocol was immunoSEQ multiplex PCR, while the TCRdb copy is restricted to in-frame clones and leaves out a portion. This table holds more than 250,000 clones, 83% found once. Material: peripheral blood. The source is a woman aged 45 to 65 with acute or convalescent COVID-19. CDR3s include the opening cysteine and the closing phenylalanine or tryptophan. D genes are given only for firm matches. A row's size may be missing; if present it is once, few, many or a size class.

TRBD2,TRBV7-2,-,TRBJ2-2,TGTGCCAGCAGCTTAACCCCTGGCGGGGGGGCCGTCGGGGAGCTGTTTTTT,CASSLTPGGGAVGELFF
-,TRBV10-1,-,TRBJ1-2,TGCGCCAGCAGTGAATCGGGGTTGTATGGCTACACCTTC,CASSESGLYGYTF
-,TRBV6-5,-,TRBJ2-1,TGTGCCACCACAGAAAATGAGCAGTTCTTC,CATTENEQFF
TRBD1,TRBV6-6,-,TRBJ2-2,TGTGCCAGCAGTTCCCGACAGGGTAACACCGGGGAGCTGTTTTTT,CASSSRQGNTGELFF
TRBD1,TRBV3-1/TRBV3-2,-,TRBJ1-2,TGTGCCAGCAGTCGATTTCCGGGACAGGGTTCTAACTATGGCTACACCTTC,CASSRFPGQGSNYGYTF
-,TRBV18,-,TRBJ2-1,TGTGCCAGCTCCCTGTTGACAGGTCTTACGGATGAGCAGTTCTTC,CASSLLTGLTDEQFF
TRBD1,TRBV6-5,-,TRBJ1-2,TGTGCCAGCAGTCCCACCGACAGGGGTGGCTACACCTTC,CASSPTDRGGYTF
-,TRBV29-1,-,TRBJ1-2,TGCAGCGTTGGGAGGTGGACAGCGACTCCCCACAACTATGGCTACACCTTC,CSVGRWTATPHNYGYTF
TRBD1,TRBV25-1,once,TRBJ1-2,TGTGCCAGCAGCCGGACAGGGAACTATGGCTACACCTTC,CASSRTGNYGYTF
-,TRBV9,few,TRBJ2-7,TGTGCCAGCAGCCCACACACCCCCTTGATGGGGGGCGAGCAGTACTTC,CASSPHTPLMGGEQYF
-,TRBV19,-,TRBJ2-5,TGTGCCAGTAGTTCAGGGGCTAGCGGAGAAGAGACCCAGTACTTC,CASSSGASGEETQYF
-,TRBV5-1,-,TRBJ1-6,TGCGCCAGCAGCTTGGCAGGAATAGGATCACCCCTCCACTTT,CASSLAGIGSPLHF
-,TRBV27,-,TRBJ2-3,TGTGCCAGCAGTTCGGGACTGATCAGCACAGATACGCAGTATTTT,CASSSGLISTDTQYF
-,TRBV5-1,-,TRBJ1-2,TGCGCCAGCAGCAGAAGTTCAGGGGACGGTGGCTACACCTTC,CASSRSSGDGGYTF
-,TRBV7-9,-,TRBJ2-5,TGTGCCAGCAGCTTAAACTCGGGAGCCAGGGAGACCCAGTACTTC,CASSLNSGARETQYF
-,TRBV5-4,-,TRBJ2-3,TGTGCCAGCAGTTCCAGGACAGGCACAGATACGCAGTATTTT,CASSSRTGTDTQYF
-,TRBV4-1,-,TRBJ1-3,TGCGCCAGCAGCCAAGAGTCAGGTCTTAGAAACACCATATATTTT,CASSQESGLRNTIYF
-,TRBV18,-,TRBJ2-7,TGTGCCAGCTCACCACCGGGCAGGTTCGGCGAGCAGTACTTC,CASSPPGRFGEQYF
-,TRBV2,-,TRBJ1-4,TGTGCCAGCAGTGAAGCTCGAGGAGTGGGGAACACCGGAGAGGGGGTTCGGGAAAAACTGTTTTTT,CASSEARGVGNTGEGVREKLFF
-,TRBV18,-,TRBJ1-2,TGTGCCAGCTCAAGCGACAGGAGCTCCTATGGCTACACCTTC,CASSSDRSSYGYTF
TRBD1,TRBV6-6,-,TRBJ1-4,TGTGCCAGCAGCGGACAGGCTTGGGGTGAAAAACTGTTTTTT,CASSGQAWGEKLFF
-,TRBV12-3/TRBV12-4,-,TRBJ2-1,TGTGCCAGCACCCTAGGGAGGAAGGAGCAGTTCTTC,CASTLGRKEQFF
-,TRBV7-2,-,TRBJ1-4,TGTGCCAGCAGCTCCCATGGGGGGGGAACTTATGAAAAACTGTTTTTT,CASSSHGGGTYEKLFF
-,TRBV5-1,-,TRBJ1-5,TGCGCCAGCAGCTTGGAAGGACAGAGCAATCAGCCCCAGCATTTT,CASSLEGQSNQPQHF
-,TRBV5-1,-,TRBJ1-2,TGCGCCAGGATTGGCAGTGGAGCCTATGGCTACACCTTC,CARIGSGAYGYTF
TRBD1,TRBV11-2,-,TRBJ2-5,TGTGCCAGCAGCGTCGACAGGGCCCAAGAGACCCAGTACTTC,CASSVDRAQETQYF
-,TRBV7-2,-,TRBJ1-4,TGTGCCAGCAGCTTAGCAGGGCAGGGATGGGAAAAACTGTTTTTT,CASSLAGQGWEKLFF